This T cell receptor beta chain was identified during a study of spatial heterogeneity in lung cancer. Germline lookup yields CDR1 SEHNR and CDR2 FQNEAQ (reference sequence). The CDR3 contains 16 residues. The junction had 6 bases not matched to a gene; V was cut back by 4 bases and J by 1 base. Time point: sample taken at primary tumor resection. Sequencing of whole RNA from tumor, nontumor lung or frozen PBMC involved no sorting. Individually, TCR cDNA molecules were each labelled with a unique molecular identifier. A single record per CDR3 protein comes from TCRdb applying MiXCR to the 5' RACE reads. The repertoire includes under 15,000 distinct CDR3 sequences, about 6% of them detected once, and around 10% sits in the top ten. Regarding the study as a whole: The recorded estimate of tumor T cell coverage is around 7% for alpha chains and about 14% for beta chains. Higher tumor mutation counts went along with higher counts of expanded intratumoral alpha and beta TCRs.

This clonotype occurred many times. The antigen is unknown. The V gene is TRBV7-9, the J gene TRBJ2-3; 9 positions match TRBD1. This TCR derives from a female donor with early-stage non-small cell lung cancer. The sequencing here drew on lung tumor tissue, taken at surgery. CDR3 DNA: TGTGCCAGCAGCTCCATGACAGGGGGTCGCACAGATACGCAGTATTTT. Its translation is CASSSMTGGRTDTQYF.